This TCR beta chain was profiled in a study of shared clonotypes between healthy human individuals (dated by TCRdb to the early 2020s). Regarding the study in general: The cohort comprised a couple of women and a few men aged 18 to 49 years. For each donor, CD4 naive and CD4 memory were each given three plates, CD8 naive was given two plates, and CD8 memory was given one plate. The study deeply sequenced blood TCR repertoires of about 5 healthy adults to estimate repertoire size and the extent of clonotype sharing between individuals. To increase sequencing depth and limit assay-specific biases, different laboratories used diverse techniques to prepare libraries and sequence TCR repertoires. Between about 0.85 and 9.5 billion PBMCs per donor were obtained by leukapheresis. The full study reports these points: The small number of donors limited the genetic and exposure-history diversity represented. Incomplete sequencing was indicated by rarefaction of sorted-subset datasets, despite the large sequencing depth. Sampling was limited to blood, and TCR repertoires in tissue likely differ from TCR repertoires in blood. Naive subsets generally had larger estimated clonotype richness than memory subsets. Pairwise subsampling indicated that sequencing depth was expected to affect the degree of clonotype sharing among donors. When a handful of donors were compared, the shared fraction of clonotypes was about 5% for naive CD4, over 3% for naive CD8, 2.3% for memory CD4, and roughly 0.4% for memory CD8. Clonotypes shared by all four sorted-subset donors showed higher generation probabilities than non-shared clonotypes.

TCR CDR3 regions were amplified from genomic DNA by multiplex PCR using the deep immunoSEQ assay. Extracted genomic DNA from each cell subset was spread evenly across all wells of several immunoSEQ 96-well plates, with each plate serving as a replicate. Each replicate PCR for sorted subsets received about 0.2 ug genomic DNA, equal to roughly 33,000 T cell genomes. Purified libraries were measured with a Qubit 3.0 fluorometer, size-checked on a Bioanalyzer 2100, and measured again with the KAPA Library Quantification kit. Every immunoSEQ 96-well plate was sequenced on a dedicated single-read 150-cycle Illumina NextSeq 550 flow cell. The paper's processing steps were these. Because only junctional sequences without quality scores were contained in the immunoSEQ output, filtering matching that applied to full-length reads could not be performed. Sequences were annotated with PyIR, a Python wrapper for IgBLAST v1.9, and V/J genes and CDR3 were assigned using IMGT germline references. Reads were filtered out if the reads had weak V/J assignments (E-value above 1e-6), no CDR3, stop codons, out-of-frame junctions, or ambiguous translated residues. V3J clonotypes were defined by identical inferred V gene, J gene, and CDR3 amino acid sequence. Percentage overlap between repertoires was computed as shared unique clonotypes divided by the size of the smaller repertoire. Repertoire richness was assessed with RTK rarefaction, the Chao1 estimator, and Recon v2.1 estimates of unobserved clonotypes. Generation probabilities were computed with OLGA for all TCRbeta clonotypes obtained by the gDNA method from four donors. The source is immuneACCESS, and TCRdb retained only in-frame sequences with V and J called. Part of the clones is not carried over; for the studies checked, unresolved V genes explain less than half of this, and the remainder is unexplained. V and J calls and clone size follow that table, whereas D and trimming were derived from the DNA. This sample holds roughly 2,300,000 clones; around 93% were observed only once. The ten largest clonotypes hold more than 0.35% of the sample.

The donors were healthy, HIV-negative adults with no recently reported acute infections or vaccinations. Every donor was a Caucasian adult residing in Nashville, Tennessee, USA. Magnetic negative selection was used to enrich CD4+ T cells, after which naive cells were positively selected on CD45RA and the negative fraction became the memory subset. Blood was collected by leukapheresis, and PBMCs were isolated by Ficoll-Histopaque density gradient centrifugation and then cryopreserved in liquid nitrogen vapor phase. Analytical flow cytometry was used to check the purity and quantity of every magnetically sorted T cell population. Genomic DNA was isolated from each sorted fraction and quantified by UV absorbance on a Nanodrop 2000c. This clone was seen only a few times. Its antigen is still unknown. No per-base quality is available; no much larger clone lies one base away. The sample holds other DNA sequences that translate to the same CDR3.

What was sequenced was naive CD4+ T cells from PBMCs. What this sample's cell subset or site label stands for: CD45RA+ positively selected. This sequence was found in a man aged 18 to 35 in good health. Some clones in this sample may be carry-over from other donors' samples.

The CDR3 has the sequence CASSQYNEQFF. The DNA sequence reads TGTGCCAGCAGCCAGTACAATGAGCAGTTCTTC. The rearranged segments are TRBV2 and TRBJ2-1; too little of a D gene remains to name it. V is shortened by 6 bases, J by 4 bases, and the region joining them spans 4 bases. The germline V gene provides CDR1 SNHLY and CDR2 FYNNEI. Including the terminal cysteine and phenylalanine, the CDR3 comprises 11 residues. Only the CDR3 part of the read is kept: 33 bases, read in frame from the first base.